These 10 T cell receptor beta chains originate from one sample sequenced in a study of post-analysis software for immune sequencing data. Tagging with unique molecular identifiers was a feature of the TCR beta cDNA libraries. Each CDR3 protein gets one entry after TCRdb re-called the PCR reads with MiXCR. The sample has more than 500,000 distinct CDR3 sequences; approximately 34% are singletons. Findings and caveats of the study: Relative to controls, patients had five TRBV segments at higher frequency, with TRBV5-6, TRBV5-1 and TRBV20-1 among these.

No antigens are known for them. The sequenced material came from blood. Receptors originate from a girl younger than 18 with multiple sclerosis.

CDR3 sequence reads: CSVDDRSRRGAFF. As DNA, the CDR3 is TGCAGCGTAGATGACAGGAGCCGGCGCGGAGCTTTCTTT. The chain is built from TRBV29-1 and TRBJ1-1; TRBD1 is a possible D gene (6 bases). CDR3 length: 13 amino acids. Trimming left V 6 bases short and J 10 bases short, with 21 bases between. Germline V gene lookup returns CDR1 SQVTM and CDR2 ANQGSEA.

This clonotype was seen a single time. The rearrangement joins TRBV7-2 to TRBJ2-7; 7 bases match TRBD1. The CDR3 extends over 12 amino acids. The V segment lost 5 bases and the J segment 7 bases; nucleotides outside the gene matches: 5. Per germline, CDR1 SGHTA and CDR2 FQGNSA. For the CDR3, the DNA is TGTGCCAGCAGCAACCGGGACAGAGAGCAGTACTTC. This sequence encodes CASSNRDREQYF.

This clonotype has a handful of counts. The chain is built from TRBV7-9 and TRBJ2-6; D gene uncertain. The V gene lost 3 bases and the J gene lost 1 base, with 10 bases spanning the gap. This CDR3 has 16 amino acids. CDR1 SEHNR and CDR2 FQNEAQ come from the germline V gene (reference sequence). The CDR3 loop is CASSFRDGSGANVLTF. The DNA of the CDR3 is TGTGCCAGCAGCTTTAGGGATGGGTCTGGGGCCAACGTCCTGACTTTC.

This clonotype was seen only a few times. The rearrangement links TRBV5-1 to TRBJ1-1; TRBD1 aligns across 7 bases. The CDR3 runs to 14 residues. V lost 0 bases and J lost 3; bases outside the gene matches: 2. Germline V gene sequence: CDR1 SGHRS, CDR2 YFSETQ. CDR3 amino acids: CASSLEGAHTEAFF. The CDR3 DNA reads TGCGCCAGCAGCTTGGAGGGGGCCCACACTGAAGCTTTCTTT.

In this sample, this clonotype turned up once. The CDR3, as DNA: TGTGCCAGCAGCGACCCCCCGAGGGCACTCACTGAAGCTTTCTTT. It codes for CASSDPPRALTEAFF. J is TRBJ1-1 and V is TRBV7-2; D gene ambiguous. The germline V and J ends were trimmed by 5 bases and 4 bases, with 17 bases remaining between them. The CDR3 totals 15 residues. The V gene's germline CDR1 is SGHTA and CDR2 FQGNSA.

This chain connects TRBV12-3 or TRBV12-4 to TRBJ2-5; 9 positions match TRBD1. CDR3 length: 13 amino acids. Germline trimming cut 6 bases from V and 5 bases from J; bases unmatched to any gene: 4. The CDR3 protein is CASRHRGQETQYF. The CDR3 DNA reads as TGTGCCAGCAGGCACAGGGGGCAGGAGACCCAGTACTTC.

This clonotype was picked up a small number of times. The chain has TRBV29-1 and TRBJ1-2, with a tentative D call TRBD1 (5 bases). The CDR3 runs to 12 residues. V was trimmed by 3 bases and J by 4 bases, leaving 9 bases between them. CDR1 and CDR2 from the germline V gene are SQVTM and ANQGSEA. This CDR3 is CSVEGRAYGYTF. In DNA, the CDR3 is TGCAGCGTTGAGGGCAGGGCCTATGGCTACACCTTC. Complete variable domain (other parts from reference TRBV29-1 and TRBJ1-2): SAVISQKPSRDICQRGTSLTIQCQVDSQVTMMFWYRQQPGQSLTLIATANQGSEATYESGFVIDKFPISRPNLTFSTLTVSNMSPEDSSIYLCSVEGRAYGYTFGSGTRLTVV.

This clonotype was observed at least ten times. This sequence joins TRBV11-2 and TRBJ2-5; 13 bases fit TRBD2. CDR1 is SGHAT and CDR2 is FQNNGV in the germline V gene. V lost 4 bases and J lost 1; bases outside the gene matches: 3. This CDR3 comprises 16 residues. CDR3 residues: CASSSGLAGVQETQYF. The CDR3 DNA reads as TGTGCCAGCAGCTCCGGACTAGCGGGGGTCCAAGAGACCCAGTACTTC.

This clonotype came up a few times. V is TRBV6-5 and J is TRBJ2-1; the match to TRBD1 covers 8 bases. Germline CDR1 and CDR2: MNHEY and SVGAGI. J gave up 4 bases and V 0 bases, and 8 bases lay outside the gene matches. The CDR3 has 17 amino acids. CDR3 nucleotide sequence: TGTGCCAGCAGTTACTCACTCACAGGGGGGAATTACAATGAGCAGTTCTTC. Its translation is CASSYSLTGGNYNEQFF.

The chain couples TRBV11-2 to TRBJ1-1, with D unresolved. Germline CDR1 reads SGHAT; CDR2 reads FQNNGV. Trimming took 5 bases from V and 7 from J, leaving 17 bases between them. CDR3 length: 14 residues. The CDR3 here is CASSLSPPPREAFF. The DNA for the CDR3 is TGTGCCAGCAGCCTAAGTCCTCCCCCCCGTGAAGCTTTCTTT.